Listed below are T cell receptor beta chains from one sample, sequenced in a study of CD8 T cells in ankylosing spondylitis. TCRdb reprocessed the 5' RACE reads via MiXCR and lists one record per CDR3 protein. This table holds fewer than 550,000 distinct CDR3 sequences, about 5.2% found once. The sequencing sample was made of blood, either unsorted or a sorted T cell fraction (not recorded which). Every receptor here comes from a male donor with ankylosing spondylitis. Each CDR3 is given with its conserved first and last residue. Fields, in order: J gene, V gene, D gene, CDR3 protein. A D gene is named only where the DNA matches it firmly.

TRBJ1-4 TRBV9 - CASSDRDTGEKLFF
TRBJ2-7 TRBV21-1 - CASGRNGTGGLGEQYF
TRBJ2-4 TRBV20-1 - CSARETGLAKNIQYF
TRBJ2-6 TRBV28 - CASSPDSLSGANVLTF
TRBJ2-2 TRBV20-1 TRBD2 CSARDNQRGNTGELFF
TRBJ1-4 TRBV20-1 - CSAIVGSSEKLFF
TRBJ1-2 TRBV7-9 - CASSLVMGGYTF
TRBJ2-3 TRBV9 - CASSGRGTSTDTQYF
TRBJ2-1 TRBV24-1 TRBD2 CATSDLSGASSYNEQFF
TRBJ2-7 TRBV7-9 TRBD2 CASSLERTSGTYEQYF
TRBJ2-1 TRBV5-1 - CASSLDLGVEQFF
TRBJ1-2 TRBV20-1 - CSADRGQSDYGYTF
TRBJ1-5 TRBV12-3/TRBV12-4 TRBD1 CASSSDRVNQPQHF
TRBJ2-5 TRBV4-1 TRBD2 CASSPFLAAQETQYF
TRBJ2-7 TRBV7-2 - CASSLSGVEGEQYF
TRBJ1-2 TRBV4-1 TRBD1 CASSQLDRDSYGYTF
TRBJ1-2 TRBV6-1 - CASSWAVYGYTF
TRBJ2-2 TRBV7-9 TRBD2 CASSSPSGGDAGELFF
TRBJ2-5 TRBV28 TRBD2 CASSFGRRERETQYF
TRBJ2-3 TRBV5-4 - CASSAARSTDTQYF
TRBJ1-5 TRBV28 TRBD1 CASSIPLQGAILVRQPQHF
TRBJ2-5 TRBV6-2/TRBV6-3 - CAAGLLQETQYF
TRBJ2-7 TRBV10-3 - CAISGTFYRREQYF
TRBJ2-1 TRBV20-1 - CSATQTFF
TRBJ2-1 TRBV4-2 TRBD2 CASSSRSSGGANEQFF
TRBJ2-4 TRBV5-1 TRBD1 CASSLGDREGWNIQYF
TRBJ2-1 TRBV29-1 TRBD1 CSVDSVGWDSLYNEQFF